The clone carrying this TCR beta chain was detected many times. The data derive from a study of regulatory T cells in long-lasting Graves disease. Study summary: Over 5 years on antithyroid drugs plus positive TSH receptor antibodies marked Graves' disease as persistent.

Researchers made TCR beta libraries by using iRepertoire HTBI primers and running Arm-PCR on CDR3 regions. A single record per CDR3 protein comes from TCRdb applying MiXCR to the multiplex PCR reads. The sample has roughly 450,000 distinct CDR3 sequences, 20% to 30% seen once; the top ten hold about a quarter. Stated time point: persistent/refractory GD, antithyroid drugs over 5 years with positive TRAb. From RNA extracted from PBMCs, the TCR library was made. Germline CDR1 and CDR2: MDHEN and SYDVKM. V was shortened by 4 bases and J by 0 bases, with 22 bases between the two germline ends. This CDR3 is 19 amino acids long.

Sequencing used peripheral blood mononuclear cells (PBMCs), obtained when the disease was refractory, from a patient treated with antithyroid drugs. The origin of this receptor is a female donor with Graves disease. The J gene is TRBJ1-5, the V gene TRBV28, with D unresolved. Here the CDR3 reads CASSYPPPSYSYSNQPQHF. The CDR3, as DNA: TGTGCCAGCAGTTACCCGCCCCCAAGTTACAGTTATAGCAATCAGCCCCAGCATTTT.